Shown below are 12 T cell receptor beta chains from a single sample sequenced in a study of read filtering for tumor transcriptome and immune sequencing. The library was built from around 0.4 ug RNA with molecular barcoded adaptors for alpha/delta and beta/gamma chains. A single record per CDR3 protein comes from TCRdb applying MiXCR to the reads. The sample consists of more than 100,000 distinct CDR3 sequences, around 14% of them appearing once. The sequenced sample consisted of a population of CD138-negative cells sorted from bone marrow. These receptors came from a donor at least 40 years old with multiple myeloma.

This clonotype came up many times. The chain couples TRBV11-2 to TRBJ1-5; 8 bases are shared with TRBD1. Per germline, CDR1 SGHAT and CDR2 FQNNGV. The length of the CDR3 is 14 residues. The V segment lost 3 bases and the J segment 6 bases; nucleotides outside the gene matches: 4. CDR3 bases: TGTGCCAGCAGCTTCGGACAGGGCGGTCAGCCCCAGCATTTT. Its protein is CASSFGQGGQPQHF.

This clonotype was found many times. V usage is TRBV19 and J usage is TRBJ2-7, with 9 bases that match TRBD2. Germline CDR1 and CDR2: LNHDA and SQIVND (reference sequence). V trimming: 1 base; J trimming: 2 bases; junction bases outside the gene matches: 6. CDR3 size: 16 residues. The CDR3 region is CASSIVLAGPTYEQYF. CDR3 bases: TGTGCCAGTAGTATAGTGCTAGCGGGACCGACCTACGAGCAGTACTTC.

V and J are TRBV7-2 and TRBJ1-5; 8 nucleotides agree with TRBD1. Germline values: CDR1 SGHTA, CDR2 FQGNSA. There are 15 residues in the CDR3. V shed 1 base and J 5 bases; nucleotides not matched to a gene: 4. CDR3 DNA sequence: TGTGCCAGCAGCTTAGTCCACAGGGGGGATCAGCCCCAGCATTTT. Translation gives CASSLVHRGDQPQHF. The variable domain in full, completed from reference TRBV7-2 and TRBJ1-5, reads GAGVSQSPSNKVTEKGKDVELRCDPISGHTALYWYRQSLGQGLEFLIYFQGNSAPDKSGLPSDRFSAERTGGSVSTLTIQRTQQEDSAVYLCASSLVHRGDQPQHFGDGTRLSIL.

Many counts were recorded for this clonotype. This chain joins TRBV3-1 and TRBJ1-6; TRBD1 matches 7 bases. Germline V lookup: CDR1 LGHDT, CDR2 YNNKEL (reference sequence). This CDR3 comprises 14 residues. The V gene end was trimmed by 1 base and the J gene end by 14 bases; junction bases not matched to a gene: 8. The DNA of the CDR3 is TGTGCCAGCAGCCAAGGGAGGGGGCTCTCGGCCCTCCACTTT. It is translated as CASSQGRGLSALHF.

This clonotype was seen only a few times. This may be a read error, as it is one base from a much larger clone. The V call is TRBV14, the J call TRBJ1-1; D perhaps matches TRBD1 (6 bases). The CDR3 is 14 amino acids. Looked up from germline, CDR1 is SGHDN and CDR2 is FVKESK. With 0 bases removed from V and 7 bases from J, the gap between germline ends came to 12 bases. The CDR3 protein is CASSQEAGAYEAFF. The CDR3, as DNA: TGTGCCAGCAGCCAAGAGGCAGGGGCTTATGAAGCTTTCTTT.

Note on this clonotype: A read error may be the cause here, since a much bigger clone is one base away. This chain joins TRBV29-1 and TRBJ1-1; D is unclear. Germline CDR1 reads SQVTM; CDR2 reads ANQGSEA. V lost 0 bases to trimming and J lost 9 bases, with 11 bases between them. CDR3 length: 12 residues. As DNA, the CDR3 is TGCAGCGTTGAAGACAAATACCTAAAAGCTTTCTTT. Its translation is CSVEDKYLKAFF.

This clonotype was picked up many times. The J gene is TRBJ2-7, the V gene TRBV27; D is uncertain. Germline assignment: CDR1 MNHEY and CDR2 SMNVEV (reference sequence). Trimming took 2 bases from V and 2 from J, leaving 13 bases between them. This CDR3 region has 15 residues. This chain's CDR3 is CASSLLGRITYEQYF. DNA for the CDR3: TGTGCCAGCAGTTTACTAGGGCGGATCACCTACGAGCAGTACTTC.

This clonotype was observed a few times. The CDR3 loop is CASSLAKTVLNTIYF. In DNA form, the CDR3 reads TGTGCCAGCAGCTTGGCCAAAACGGTCCTGAACACCATATATTTT. The J gene is TRBJ1-3, the V gene TRBV5-6, with unresolved D. The CDR3 is 15 amino acids. Germline V lookup: CDR1 SGHDT, CDR2 YYEEEE. Between the trimmed V and J ends, which lost 0 bases and 7 bases, there was a span of 14 bases.

This clonotype was detected a few times. This sequence joins TRBV14 and TRBJ1-2; no firm D call. Germline V lookup: CDR1 SGHDN, CDR2 FVKESK. The V and J ends lost 1 base and 4 bases respectively, with 4 bases between them. The CDR3 has 12 residues. This chain's CDR3 is CASSQALYGYTF. The CDR3 DNA follows: TGTGCCAGCAGCCAAGCCCTCTATGGCTACACCTTC.

This clonotype was recorded at least ten times. The V gene is TRBV7-8, the J gene TRBJ1-1, with 9 bases matching TRBD1. Unmatched junction bases numbered 10, after V lost 1 base and J lost 7 bases. The CDR3 is made up of 16 amino acids. CDR1 SGHVS and CDR2 FQNEAQ come from the germline V gene. The CDR3 region is CASSLGPTGGQGEAFF. In DNA, the CDR3 is TGTGCCAGCAGCTTAGGACCGACAGGGGGTCAGGGTGAAGCTTTCTTT.

The CDR3 region has the DNA TGTGCCAGCAGTTTATCGGGACAAAGTGGAAACACCATATATTTT. Translated: CASSLSGQSGNTIYF. This chain joins TRBV27 and TRBJ1-3; D may be TRBD1 (6 bases). Germline-derived CDR1 and CDR2 are MNHEY and SMNVEV (reference sequence). The V and J ends lost 0 bases and 3 bases respectively, with 9 bases between them. CDR3 length: 15 amino acids.

For this clonotype: A read error may explain this, as a much larger clone is one base away. This rearrangement joins TRBV20-1 to TRBJ2-2; 7 bases are a match to TRBD1. Germline values: CDR1 DFQATT, CDR2 SNEGSKA (reference sequence). This CDR3 comprises 14 residues. The DNA for the CDR3 is TGCAGTGCTCAAACAGGGGTGAACACCGGGGAGCTGTCTTTT. It is translated as CSAQTGVNTGELSF.